This entry features one T cell receptor beta chain sequence. The target of this receptor is not known. No qualities accompany the bases; no much larger clone lies one base away. These data come from a study of beta chain features in type 1 diabetes (dated by TCRdb to between 2018 and 2020). For context, the study as a whole: Mean age, gender distribution, total cell number and subset yield were not different between patients and healthy donors. Across all samples, 107,917,701 sorted cells were examined, and cell number per subset correlated strongly with RNA yield. The study compared TCRB repertoires of sorted circulating CD4+ T cell subsets between recently diagnosed type 1 diabetes patients and matched healthy donors. Regulatory and stem cell-like memory subsets were isolated from only 8 patients and roughly 8 healthy donors, whereas naive and central memory subsets came from all 28 donors.

The entire amount of isolated RNA was reverse transcribed using the High Capacity cDNA Reverse Transcription Kit, so the sequenced TCRB transcripts were expressed ones. Deep immunoSEQ sequencing was performed on naive, central memory and regulatory T cell samples, with an average of roughly 3.6 million total reads per sample. Sorted cells were lysed in RLT buffer, and RNA was extracted using DNase-treated RNeasy Micro or Mini kits according to cell number. Each cell subset was processed separately to prevent cross-contamination, with patient and healthy donor samples processed together. TCRB sequences were amplified from cDNA with the immunoSEQ multiplex PCR, producing 87-bp fragments spanning the CDR3 region. Amplicons were sequenced on the Illumina HiSeq platform. On the study's bioinformatics: PCR bias was computationally corrected using synthetic template baselines, reads within Hamming distance 2 were collapsed, and singletons that could not be merged were discarded. Reads were aligned against IMGT to assign V, D and J genes, CDR3 length and insertions or deletions at six rearrangement sites. Within each subset, clonotype counts were normalized to sorted cell number, and only after that were true diversity and Gini coefficients computed with the tcR R package. Repertoire sharing was quantified using the overlap coefficient calculated on TCRB nucleotide sequences. Out-of-frame TCRB sequences from naive cells were analyzed as a proxy for the pre-selection repertoire. TCRdb's version of the immuneACCESS table is confined to in-frame rearrangements and falls short of the full clone set. An unresolved V gene accounts for under half of the shortfall where checked; the remainder is of unknown origin. The V and J calls and clone size were taken over from that table, and D and trimming were inferred from the DNA. For this sample the table gives 250,000 to 300,000 clones, of which about 13% were detected only once. The top ten hold about 0.015% of the sample.

Each donor gave one peripheral blood draw, averaging roughly 120 mL, which was collected into heparinised tubes. A BD FACSAria II was used to sort naive, central memory, regulatory and stem cell-like memory CD4+ T cells with a panel that included CD45RO, CCR7, CD25, CD127, CD95 and CD27. A purity above 98% was achieved for all sorted populations. Right away, PBMCs were isolated by Lymphoprep density gradient centrifugation and were stained directly, with no culture step. So that batch effects would be minimized, each experiment stained and sorted samples in pairs, pairing one healthy donor with one patient. Beyond this particular receptor, the publication reports: At VDJ recombination sites, patients with type 1 diabetes made fewer insertions and deleted more nucleotides, a pattern implying thymic rearrangement abnormalities. Because cDNA rather than genomic DNA was sequenced, highly expressing activated cells could have been over-represented, although no difference in activation and CD3 levels was found between groups. Because small numbers of individuals were included in the HLA sub-analyses, any influence of HLA type on TCRB rearrangement was left unresolved. PCR might favor shorter templates, but patient and control samples were amplified and corrected together, so any skew would affect both groups equally. A moderate but significant shortening of TCRB CDR3 length was observed in type 1 diabetes patients in all four CD4+ subsets. Naive, central memory and regulatory TCRB repertoires appeared to be more similar among patients than among healthy donors.

From cysteine to phenylalanine, the CDR3 is 14 amino acids long. Only CDR3 DNA remains: 42 bases, in frame from the first base. Trimming costs V 4 bases and J 7 bases, and their ends lie 14 bases apart. CDR1 and CDR2 are read off the germline V gene as SGHRS and YFSETQ. The origin of this receptor is a man aged 30 to 39 with type 1 diabetes. The sequenced sample was naive CD4+ T cells from blood. The sample's cell subset or site, from its label and the paper: true naive CD4+ T cells. The V and J genes are TRBV5-1 and TRBJ2-2, and perhaps TRBD1 as D gene, on 6 matching bases. The DNA sequence follows: TGCGCCAGCAGCCGGGACACCCAAGTCGGGGAGCTGTTTTTT. This gives the protein CASSRDTQVGELFF.